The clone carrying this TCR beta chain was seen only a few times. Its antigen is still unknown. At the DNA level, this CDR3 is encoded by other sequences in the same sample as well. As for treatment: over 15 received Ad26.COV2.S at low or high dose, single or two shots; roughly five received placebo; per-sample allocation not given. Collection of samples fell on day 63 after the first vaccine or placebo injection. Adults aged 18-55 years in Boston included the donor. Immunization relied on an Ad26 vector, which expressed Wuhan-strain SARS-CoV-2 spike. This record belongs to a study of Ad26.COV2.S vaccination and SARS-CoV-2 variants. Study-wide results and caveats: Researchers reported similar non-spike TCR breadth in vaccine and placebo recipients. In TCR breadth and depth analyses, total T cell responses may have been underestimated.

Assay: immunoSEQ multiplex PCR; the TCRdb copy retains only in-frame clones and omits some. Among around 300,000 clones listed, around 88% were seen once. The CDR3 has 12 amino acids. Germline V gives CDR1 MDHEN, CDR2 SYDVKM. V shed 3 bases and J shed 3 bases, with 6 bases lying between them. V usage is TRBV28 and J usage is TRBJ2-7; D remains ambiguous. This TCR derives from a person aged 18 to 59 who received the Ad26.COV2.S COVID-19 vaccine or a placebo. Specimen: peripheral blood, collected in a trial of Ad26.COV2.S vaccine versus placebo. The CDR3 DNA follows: TGTGCCAGCAGTTTGATGGGCTACGAGCAGTACTTC. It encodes CASSLMGYEQYF.